A single sample is the source of the 21 T cell receptor beta chains below, sequenced in a study of T-cell reconstitution after alpha-beta-depleted transplantation in children. Preparation of the TCRbeta library used unique molecular identifiers. Using its own MiXCR run on the PCR reads, TCRdb lists one record per CDR3 protein. Here the sample spans 600,000 or so distinct CDR3 sequences, 20% to 25% being singletons. The sequenced sample was PBMCs, mostly from graft donor cells, obtained 360 days after TCRalphabeta/CD19-depleted stem cell transplant. These receptors were taken from a boy in the first two years of life who had a stem cell transplant for acute myeloid leukemia, so the T cells may come from the graft donor.

The table lists this clonotype with a few counts. The rearrangement joins TRBV5-1 to TRBJ2-1; 8 nucleotides match TRBD2. This CDR3 has 15 residues. CDR1 is SGHRS, CDR2 YFSETQ, per germline. The J segment lost 2 bases and the V segment lost 7 bases, leaving 8 bases of the junction unmatched. The CDR3 is CASVRTSSPYNEQFF. DNA of the CDR3: TGCGCCAGCGTACGGACTAGCAGCCCCTACAATGAGCAGTTCTTC.

This clonotype occurred many times. J is TRBJ1-1 and V is TRBV29-1; D is perhaps TRBD1 (5 bases). The length of the CDR3 is 13 residues. The germline CDR1 and CDR2 sequences are SQVTM and ANQGSEA. V was clipped by 4 bases and J by 3 bases, with 12 bases between them. DNA for the CDR3: TGCAGCGTTGCCCGCGTGGGGGACACTGAAGCTTTCTTT. Translating gives CSVARVGDTEAFF.

The chain combines TRBV12-3 or TRBV12-4 with TRBJ1-6, with D possibly being TRBD1 (5 bases). The CDR3 extends over 14 amino acids. V shed 3 bases and J shed 7 bases, with 10 bases lying between them. This chain's CDR3 is CASSFGTENSPLHF. The CDR3 coding sequence is TGTGCCAGCAGTTTCGGGACGGAAAATTCACCCCTCCACTTT.

The rearrangement links TRBV29-1 to TRBJ2-3; TRBD1 matches at 9 bases. The V gene end was trimmed by 1 base and the J gene end by 3 bases; junction bases not matched to a gene: 8. Germline CDR1 SQVTM, CDR2 ANQGSEA. The CDR3 runs to 16 residues. The CDR3 DNA reads as TGCAGCGTTGAAGGGGGGGTGGGACAGGGAACAGATACGCAGTATTTT. Translation gives CSVEGGVGQGTDTQYF.

This clonotype was observed many times. The chain joins TRBV20-1 to TRBJ2-7; TRBD1 aligns across 10 bases. Germline values: CDR1 DFQATT, CDR2 SNEGSKA (reference sequence). This CDR3 spans 14 amino acids. Unmatched junction bases numbered 5, after V lost 2 bases and J lost 4 bases. The CDR3 DNA follows: TGCAGTGCTAGAACGACAGGGGGCCTTTACGAGCAGTACTTC. Translated: CSARTTGGLYEQYF.

This clonotype has ten or more counts. This chain joins TRBV20-1 and TRBJ2-1; TRBD1 aligns across 7 bases. This CDR3 has 11 amino acids. Germline V gene data show CDR1 as DFQATT and CDR2 as SNEGSKA (reference sequence). J was trimmed by 10 bases and V by 3 bases; bases with no gene match: 3. The DNA for the CDR3 is TGCAGTGCTAGGGACAGGAGGGAGCAGTTCTTC. Translated: CSARDRREQFF.

The chain is built from TRBV7-2 and TRBJ2-1; the match to TRBD1 covers 7 bases. The CDR3 contains 15 residues. V lost 10 bases to trimming and J lost 0 bases; unmatched junction nucleotides: 9. The V gene's germline CDR1 is SGHTA and CDR2 FQGNSA. The CDR3 here is CATKGAGSSYNEQFF. The CDR3 DNA reads as TGTGCCACCAAGGGGGCAGGGAGCTCCTACAATGAGCAGTTCTTC.

The chain carries TRBV7-9 and TRBJ2-7, with 8 bases matching TRBD1. Germline V lookup: CDR1 SEHNR, CDR2 FQNEAQ (reference sequence). The CDR3 contains 14 residues. The V segment lost 5 bases and the J segment 7 bases; nucleotides outside the gene matches: 10. The CDR3 spells CASSPSQGAIEQYF. CDR3 DNA sequence: TGTGCCAGCAGCCCCTCGCAGGGGGCGATAGAGCAGTACTTC.

This clonotype was detected a few times. This sequence joins TRBV29-1 and TRBJ1-1; D gene unclear. The germline V gene has CDR1 SQVTM and CDR2 ANQGSEA. V lost 6 bases and J lost 4, with 15 bases in between. The CDR3 loop spans 13 amino acids. In DNA, the CDR3 is TGCAGCGTAGCGGGCCGCGCGGCCACTGAAGCTTTCTTT. Translating gives CSVAGRAATEAFF. The full variable domain, rest sourced from reference TRBV29-1 and TRBJ1-1, is SAVISQKPSRDICQRGTSLTIQCQVDSQVTMMFWYRQQPGQSLTLIATANQGSEATYESGFVIDKFPISRPNLTFSTLTVSNMSPEDSSIYLCSVAGRAATEAFFGQGTRLTVV.

This clonotype was picked up a small number of times. The genes are TRBV5-5 and TRBJ1-2; D ambiguous. Per the germline V gene, CDR1 is SGHKS and CDR2 is YYEKEE (reference sequence). V lost 0 bases, J lost 7 bases, and 13 bases lay in between. The CDR3 consists of 14 residues. CDR3 bases: TGTGCCAGCAGCTTGGATGCCTCAGTGGGTGGCTACACCTTC. This encodes CASSLDASVGGYTF.

This clonotype was observed a handful of times. The rearrangement uses TRBV18 and TRBJ2-3, with a possible D match to TRBD2 (6 bases). The germline V gene encodes CDR1 KGHSH and CDR2 LQKENI. V was cut by 1 base and J by 6 bases, with 14 bases left in between. The CDR3 sequence is 15 residues long. The CDR3 loop is CASSPLSEGRDTQYF. The CDR3 bases are TGTGCCAGCTCACCACTGAGCGAAGGGAGGGATACGCAGTATTTT.

The chain recombines TRBV20-1 with TRBJ2-1; D perhaps matches TRBD2 (6 bases). This CDR3 contains 13 residues. Trimming removed 6 bases at V and 5 bases at J, with 14 bases between. The germline gives CDR1 DFQATT, CDR2 SNEGSKA (reference sequence). The CDR3: CSAPGWRDNEQFF. DNA of the CDR3: TGCAGTGCCCCCGGGTGGAGGGACAATGAGCAGTTCTTC.

This clonotype was observed many times. The gene calls are TRBV11-3 and TRBJ1-1, with D hard to call. The CDR3 has 12 amino acids. Germline V gene sequence: CDR1 SGHNT, CDR2 YENEEA. Between the trimmed V and J ends, which lost 0 bases and 6 bases, there was a span of 5 bases. The CDR3: CASSLDFAEAFF. In DNA, the CDR3 is TGTGCCAGCAGCTTAGATTTCGCTGAAGCTTTCTTT.

In this sample, this clonotype turned up a few times. This chain links TRBV20-1 with TRBJ1-4; D uncertain. Germline V gene data show CDR1 as DFQATT and CDR2 as SNEGSKA (reference sequence). This CDR3 has 14 residues. V was clipped by 1 base and J by 6 bases, with 12 bases between them. CDR3 nucleotides: TGCAGTGCTAGAGGGCCCGAAAAGGATGAAAAACTGTTTTTT. The encoded protein is CSARGPEKDEKLFF.

The rearrangement uses TRBV20-1 and TRBJ1-5; 8 bases are shared with TRBD1. The CDR3 extends over 18 amino acids. Trimming at V came to 0 bases and at J to 7 bases, leaving 17 bases not matched to a gene. The germline V gene has CDR1 DFQATT and CDR2 SNEGSKA (reference sequence). In DNA, the CDR3 is TGCAGTGCTAGAGATTCCCCCCTGGGCAGGGGGCGCGTACAGCCCCAGCATTTT. Protein: CSARDSPLGRGRVQPQHF.

This chain uses TRBV5-4 with TRBJ1-2; 9 bases fit TRBD1. Trimming at V came to 1 base and at J to 4 bases, leaving 14 bases not matched to a gene. The CDR3 is 18 amino acids. Germline CDR1 reads SGHNT; CDR2 reads YYREEE (reference sequence). In nucleotides, the CDR3 is TGTGCCAGCAGCTTGTATCCTGGGACAGGGCATAACGGCTATGGCTACACCTTC. This translates into CASSLYPGTGHNGYGYTF.

The gene calls are TRBV12-3 or TRBV12-4 and TRBJ1-1, with D possibly TRBD1 on 5 matching bases. The ends were cut back, 5 bases at V and 1 base at J, with 26 bases in the middle. This CDR3 comprises 19 residues. CDR3 bases: TGTGCCAGCAGTCCCCTCGGGGGGTGGGGGAGGGGAGAGAACACTGAAGCTTTCTTT. Encoded protein: CASSPLGGWGRGENTEAFF.

This clonotype was seen more than once but under ten times. The chain joins TRBV27 to TRBJ1-2; TRBD1 might be the D (5 bases). Trimming cost V 5 bases and J 3 bases, with 7 bases left between them. Per germline, CDR1 MNHEY and CDR2 SMNVEV (reference sequence). CDR3 length: 12 amino acids. CDR3 sequence (DNA): TGTGCCAGCAGTACGGGACACTATGGCTACACCTTC. Its protein product is CASSTGHYGYTF.

At least ten counts were recorded for this clonotype. The chain links TRBV6-5 to TRBJ1-1; no reliable D call. The germline V gene encodes CDR1 MNHEY and CDR2 SVGAGI. This CDR3 has 15 residues. The ends were cut back, 2 bases at V and 1 base at J, with 11 bases in the middle. The CDR3, as DNA: TGTGCCAGCAGTTACGGAAGCCGGGGGAACACTGAAGCTTTCTTT. It encodes CASSYGSRGNTEAFF.

The V call is TRBV29-1, the J call TRBJ1-1; D is unclear. This CDR3 spans 14 amino acids. With 4 bases removed from V and 3 bases from J, the gap between germline ends came to 15 bases. Germline V gene lookup returns CDR1 SQVTM and CDR2 ANQGSEA. CDR3 in DNA: TGCAGCGTTGTAGGTAGGGTTGGGGACACTGAAGCTTTCTTT. It encodes CSVVGRVGDTEAFF.

The chain links TRBV29-1 to TRBJ2-5, with D possibly matching TRBD2 (6 bases). The germline V gene encodes CDR1 SQVTM and CDR2 ANQGSEA. The CDR3 totals 10 residues. V lost 3 bases, J lost 12 bases, and 11 bases lay in between. The CDR3 reads CSVDTSLEYF. The CDR3 nucleotides are TGCAGCGTTGACACTAGCCTTGAGTACTTC.